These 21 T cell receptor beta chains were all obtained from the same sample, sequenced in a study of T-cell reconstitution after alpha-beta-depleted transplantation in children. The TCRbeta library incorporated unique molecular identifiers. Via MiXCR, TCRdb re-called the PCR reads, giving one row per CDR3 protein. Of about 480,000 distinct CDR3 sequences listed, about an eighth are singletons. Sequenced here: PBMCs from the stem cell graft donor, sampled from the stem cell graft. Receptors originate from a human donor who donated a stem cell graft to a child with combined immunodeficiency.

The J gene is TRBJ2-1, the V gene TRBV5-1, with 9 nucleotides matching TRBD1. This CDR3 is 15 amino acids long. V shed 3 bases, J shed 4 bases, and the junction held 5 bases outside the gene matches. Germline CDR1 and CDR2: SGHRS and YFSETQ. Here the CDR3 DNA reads TGCGCCAGCAGCTCGGGGGACAGGGCTTACAATGAGCAGTTCTTC. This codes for CASSSGDRAYNEQFF.

This CDR3 is CASSRASGGYEQYF. The CDR3 region has the DNA TGTGCCAGCTCACGGGCTAGCGGGGGTTACGAGCAGTACTTC. The genes are TRBV18 and TRBJ2-7; 10 bases agree with TRBD2. The trim removed 4 bases at V and 4 bases at J, leaving 4 bases unmatched. This CDR3 has 14 amino acids. From germline, CDR1 is KGHSH and CDR2 LQKENI.

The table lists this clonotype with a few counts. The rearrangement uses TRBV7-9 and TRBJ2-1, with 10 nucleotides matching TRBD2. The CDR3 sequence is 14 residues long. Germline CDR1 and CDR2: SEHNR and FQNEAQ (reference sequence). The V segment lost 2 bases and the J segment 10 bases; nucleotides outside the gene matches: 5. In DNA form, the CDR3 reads TGTGCCAGCAGCTTATCCGGGACTAGCGCCGAGCAGTTCTTC. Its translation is CASSLSGTSAEQFF.

CDR3 protein: CASSQGHAPGSSYEQYF. CDR3 in DNA: TGCGCCAGCAGCCAAGGCCATGCTCCGGGGAGCTCCTACGAGCAGTACTTC. The chain carries TRBV4-1 and TRBJ2-7, with a possible D match to TRBD2 (5 bases). Trimming left V 1 base short and J 0 bases short, with 16 bases between. The CDR3 contains 17 residues. In germline, CDR1 is MGHRA, CDR2 YSYEKL.

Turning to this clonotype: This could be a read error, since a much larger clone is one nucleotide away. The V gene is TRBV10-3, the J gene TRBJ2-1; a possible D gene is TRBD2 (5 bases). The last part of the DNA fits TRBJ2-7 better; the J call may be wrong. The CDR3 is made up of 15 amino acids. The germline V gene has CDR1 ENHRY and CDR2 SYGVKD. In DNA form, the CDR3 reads TGTGCCATCAGTGCGGAGAGGGAGACGTTCAATGAGCAGTACTTC. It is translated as CAISAERETFNEQYF.

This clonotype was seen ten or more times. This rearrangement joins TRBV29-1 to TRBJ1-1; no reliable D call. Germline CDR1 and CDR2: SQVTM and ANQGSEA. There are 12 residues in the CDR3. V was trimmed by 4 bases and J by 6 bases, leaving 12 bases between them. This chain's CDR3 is CSVVGFGAEAFF. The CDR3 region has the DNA TGCAGCGTTGTGGGATTCGGGGCTGAAGCTTTCTTT.

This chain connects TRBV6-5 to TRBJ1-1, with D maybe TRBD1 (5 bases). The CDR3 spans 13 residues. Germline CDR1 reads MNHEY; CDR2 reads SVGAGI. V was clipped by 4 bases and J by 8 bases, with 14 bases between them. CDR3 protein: CASSWSDWTEAFF. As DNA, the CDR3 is TGTGCCAGCAGTTGGTCGGACTGGACAGAAGCTTTCTTT.

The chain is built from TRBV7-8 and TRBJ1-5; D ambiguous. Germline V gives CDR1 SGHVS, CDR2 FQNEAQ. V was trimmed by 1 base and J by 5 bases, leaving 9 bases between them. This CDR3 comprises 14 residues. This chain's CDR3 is CASSLESIYQPQHF. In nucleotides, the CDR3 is TGTGCCAGCAGCTTAGAATCCATATATCAGCCCCAGCATTTT.

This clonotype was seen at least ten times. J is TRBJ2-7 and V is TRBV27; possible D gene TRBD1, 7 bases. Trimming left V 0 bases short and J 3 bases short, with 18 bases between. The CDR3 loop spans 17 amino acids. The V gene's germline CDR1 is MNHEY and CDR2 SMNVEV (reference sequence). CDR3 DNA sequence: TGTGCCAGCAGTTTATCCCGACAGGGAGCGGGTAACTACGAGCAGTACTTC. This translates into CASSLSRQGAGNYEQYF.

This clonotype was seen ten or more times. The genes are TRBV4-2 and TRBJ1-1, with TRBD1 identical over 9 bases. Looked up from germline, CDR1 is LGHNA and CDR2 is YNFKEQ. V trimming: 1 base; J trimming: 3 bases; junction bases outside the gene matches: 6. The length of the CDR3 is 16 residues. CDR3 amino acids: CASSQGDREGDTEAFF. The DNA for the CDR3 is TGTGCCAGCAGCCAAGGGGACAGGGAGGGTGACACTGAAGCTTTCTTT.

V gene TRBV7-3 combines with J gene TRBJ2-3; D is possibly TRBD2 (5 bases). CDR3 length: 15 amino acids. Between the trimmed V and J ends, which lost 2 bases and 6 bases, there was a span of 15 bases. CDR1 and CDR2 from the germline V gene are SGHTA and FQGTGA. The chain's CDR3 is CASSLGDRDRDTQYF. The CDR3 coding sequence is TGTGCCAGCAGCTTAGGGGATCGGGATCGGGATACGCAGTATTTT.

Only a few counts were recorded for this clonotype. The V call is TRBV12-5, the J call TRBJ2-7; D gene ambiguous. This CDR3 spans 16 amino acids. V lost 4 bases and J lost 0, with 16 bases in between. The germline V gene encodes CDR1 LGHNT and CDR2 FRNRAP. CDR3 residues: CASGSLRAGSSYEQYF. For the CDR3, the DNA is TGTGCTAGTGGTTCTCTAAGGGCCGGTAGCTCCTACGAGCAGTACTTC.

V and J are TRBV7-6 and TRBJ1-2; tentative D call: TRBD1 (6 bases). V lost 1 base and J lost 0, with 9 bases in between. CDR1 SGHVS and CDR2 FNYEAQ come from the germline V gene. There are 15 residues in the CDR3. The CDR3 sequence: CASSLEAGANYGYTF. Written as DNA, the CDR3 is TGTGCCAGCAGCTTAGAGGCAGGGGCTAACTATGGCTACACCTTC.

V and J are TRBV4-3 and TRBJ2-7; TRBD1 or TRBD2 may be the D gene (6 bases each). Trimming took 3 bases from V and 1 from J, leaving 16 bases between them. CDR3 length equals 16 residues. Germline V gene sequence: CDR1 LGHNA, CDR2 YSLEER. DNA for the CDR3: TGCGCCAGCAGCCAGGCACAGGGACTGCGATCCTACGAGCAGTACTTC. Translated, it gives CASSQAQGLRSYEQYF.

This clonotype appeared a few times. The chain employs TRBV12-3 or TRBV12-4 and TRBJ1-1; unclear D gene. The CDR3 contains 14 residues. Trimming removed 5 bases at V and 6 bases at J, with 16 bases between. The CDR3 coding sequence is TGTGCCAGCAGTCCTAGTAGAGTACGGGCTGAAGCTTTCTTT. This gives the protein CASSPSRVRAEAFF.

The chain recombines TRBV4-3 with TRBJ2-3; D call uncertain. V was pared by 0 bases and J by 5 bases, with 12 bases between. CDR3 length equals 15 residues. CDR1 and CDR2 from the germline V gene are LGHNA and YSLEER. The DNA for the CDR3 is TGCGCCAGCAGCCAAGATTCTAAAGAGTTAGATACGCAGTATTTT. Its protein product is CASSQDSKELDTQYF.

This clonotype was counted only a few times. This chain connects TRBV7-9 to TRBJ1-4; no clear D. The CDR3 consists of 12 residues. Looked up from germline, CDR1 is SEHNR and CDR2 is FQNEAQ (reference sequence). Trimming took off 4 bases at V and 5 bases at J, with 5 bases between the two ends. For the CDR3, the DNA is TGTGCCAGCAGCTCTGGGAATGAAAAACTGTTTTTT. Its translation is CASSSGNEKLFF.

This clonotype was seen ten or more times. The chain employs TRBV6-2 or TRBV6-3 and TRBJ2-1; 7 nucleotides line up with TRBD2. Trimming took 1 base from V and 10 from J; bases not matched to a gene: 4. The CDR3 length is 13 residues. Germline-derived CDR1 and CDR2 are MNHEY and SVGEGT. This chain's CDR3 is CASSYWASGEQFF. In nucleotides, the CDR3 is TGTGCCAGCAGTTACTGGGCTAGCGGCGAGCAGTTCTTC.

In DNA form, the CDR3 reads TGTGCCAGCAGCCCTGAAGACAGCGCTGAGCAGTTCTTC. It translates to CASSPEDSAEQFF. The chain combines TRBV3-1 with TRBJ2-1; tentatively, D is TRBD1 (5 bases). V gave up 4 bases and J gave up 9 bases, with 13 bases separating them. Germline V gene sequence: CDR1 LGHDT, CDR2 YNNKEL (reference sequence). The CDR3 is 13 residues long.

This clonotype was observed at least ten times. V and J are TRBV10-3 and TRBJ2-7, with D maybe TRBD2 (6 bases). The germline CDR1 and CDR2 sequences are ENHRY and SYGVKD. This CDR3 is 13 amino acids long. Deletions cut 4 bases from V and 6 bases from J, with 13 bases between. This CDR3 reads CAISVVRDSEQYF. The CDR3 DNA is TGTGCCATCAGTGTGGTCCGGGACTCCGAGCAGTACTTC.

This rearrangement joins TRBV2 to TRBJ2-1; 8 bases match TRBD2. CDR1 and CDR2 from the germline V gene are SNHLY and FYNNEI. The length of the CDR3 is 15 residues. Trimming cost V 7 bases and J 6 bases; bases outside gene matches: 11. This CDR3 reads CASISWGLDLNEQFF. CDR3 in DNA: TGTGCCAGCATCTCGTGGGGACTAGACCTCAATGAGCAGTTCTTC.